This T cell receptor beta chain came from a study of beta chain features in type 1 diabetes. About this clone: The antigen remains undetermined.

CDR1 and CDR2 (germline): SEHNR, FQNEAQ (reference sequence). The V segment lost 1 base and the J segment 4 bases; nucleotides outside the gene matches: 7. There are 16 residues in the CDR3. What was sequenced were expressed TCRB transcripts, since all of the isolated RNA had been reverse transcribed. The data were produced by immunoSEQ multiplex PCR, yet TCRdb's version contains in-frame clones alone and is incomplete. The data show about 320,000 clones, 14% seen once. The authors took one heparinised blood draw, averaging approximately 120 mL, from each donor. Over 95% purity was reached by all sorted populations. General study findings and limits: Cells with high TCR expression could be over-represented by cDNA sequencing. For type 1 diabetes patients, VDJ junctions showed fewer insertions and more deletions.

The receptor was derived from a man younger than 45 in good health. What was sequenced was central memory CD4+ T cells from blood. This chain joins TRBV7-9 and TRBJ2-5; 9 nucleotides align to TRBD2. CDR3 sequence (DNA): TGTGCCAGCAGCTTAGTGAGCGGGAGGAGGGGAGAGACCCAGTACTTC. Residues: CASSLVSGRRGETQYF. Full variable domain (remainder filled in from reference TRBV7-9 and TRBJ2-5): DTGVSQNPRHKITKRGQNVTFRCDPISEHNRLYWYRQTLGQGPEFLTYFQNEAQLEKSRLLSDRFSAERPKGSFSTLEIQRTEQGDSAMYLCASSLVSGRRGETQYFGPGTRLLVL.